The TCR beta chain under discussion was sequenced for a study of cytomegalovirus exposure and HLA in healthy donors. The V end was cut by 7 bases, the J end by 3 bases, with 6 bases between. The V gene's germline CDR1 is SQVTM and CDR2 ANQGSEA. This CDR3 comprises 10 residues. In nominal health when sampled, donors likely had unrecorded immune exposures nonetheless. This PCR relied on a set of 60 Vbeta primers and 13 Jbeta primers. Method: immunoSEQ multiplex PCR; TCRdb's copy keeps in-frame clones and lacks some. The record lists 80,000 or so clones, of which the ten most abundant hold around 1.2%. V usage is TRBV29-1 and J usage is TRBJ1-1; D ambiguous. This receptor was identified in a woman aged 25 to 39 in good health and CMV-seronegative. The material sequenced was PBMCs. In DNA form, the CDR3 reads TGCAGCGCCCAGGACACTGAAGCTTTCTTT. The encoded protein is CSAQDTEAFF.